Following are 21 T cell receptor beta chains from one sample sequenced in a study of cytomegalovirus exposure and HLA in healthy donors. TCRdb's copy holds only in-frame clones and misses some; the assay was immunoSEQ multiplex PCR. The sample comprises approximately 60,000 clones, roughly nine tenths of which are singletons, and 1.3% rests with the top ten. Sequenced input: PBMCs. Receptors originate from a woman aged 18-35 years in good health and CMV-seronegative.

The chain recombines TRBV7-9 with TRBJ2-7; 7 bases map to TRBD1. The V gene end was trimmed by 1 base and the J gene end by 0 bases; junction bases not matched to a gene: 12. This CDR3 is 18 amino acids long. Germline V lookup: CDR1 SEHNR, CDR2 FQNEAQ (reference sequence). This chain's CDR3 is CASSLDFTDRAISYEQYF. The CDR3 region has the DNA TGTGCCAGCAGCTTAGACTTTACCGACAGGGCAATCTCCTACGAGCAGTACTTC.

The chain uses TRBV10-3 and TRBJ1-2, with D uncertain. The germline CDR1 and CDR2 sequences are ENHRY and SYGVKD. The CDR3 is made up of 13 amino acids. The V end lost 4 bases, the J end lost 7 bases, and 13 bases lay between the germline ends. The CDR3 loop reads CAISGRESLGYTF. In DNA, the CDR3 is TGTGCCATCAGTGGTCGGGAGTCGCTTGGCTACACCTTC.

This chain connects TRBV5-4 to TRBJ2-1; D is perhaps TRBD1 (5 bases). There are 16 residues in the CDR3. The germline V and J ends were trimmed by 0 bases and 8 bases, with 18 bases remaining between them. Germline V gene lookup returns CDR1 SGHNT and CDR2 YYREEE (reference sequence). The CDR3 DNA reads TGTGCCAGCAGCTTGGCTGTCAGCCAGGGAAGGGATGAGCAGTTCTTC. Translated, it gives CASSLAVSQGRDEQFF. The full variable domain, in which reference TRBV5-4 and TRBJ2-1 provide the parts outside the CDR3, is ETGVTQSPTHLIKTRGQQVTLRCSSQSGHNTVSWYQQALGQGPQFIFQYYREEENGRGNFPPRFSGLQFPNYSSELNVNALELDDSALYLCASSLAVSQGRDEQFFGPGTRLTVL.

The CDR3 coding sequence is TGTGCCACTTGGGGGGGGATTACCGGGGAGCTGTTTTTT. As protein: CATWGGITGELFF. V and J are TRBV6-1 and TRBJ2-2, with 7 bases that match TRBD2. The V and J ends lost 10 bases and 5 bases, in that order; junction bases with no gene match: 7. This CDR3 comprises 13 residues. Germline CDR1 MNHNS, CDR2 SASEGT.

This sequence joins TRBV6-4 and TRBJ2-1; perhaps TRBD1 as D (5 bases). This CDR3 contains 14 residues. Trimming stripped 3 bases from V and 5 bases from J, with 11 bases between. Germline V CDR1 and CDR2: MRHNA, SNTAGT. CDR3 in DNA: TGTGCCAGCAGTGATGGTCAGGGAAACAATGAGCAGTTCTTC. It yields the protein CASSDGQGNNEQFF.

The chain employs TRBV29-1 and TRBJ1-2; D might be TRBD1 (5 bases). Germline assignment: CDR1 SQVTM and CDR2 ANQGSEA. CDR3 length equals 12 residues. V lost 4 bases, J lost 2 bases, and 8 bases lay in between. The DNA for the CDR3 is TGCAGCGTTGCAAGGGGAAACTATGGCTACACCTTC. It encodes CSVARGNYGYTF. Full variable domain (remainder filled in from reference TRBV29-1 and TRBJ1-2): SAVISQKPSRDICQRGTSLTIQCQVDSQVTMMFWYRQQPGQSLTLIATANQGSEATYESGFVIDKFPISRPNLTFSTLTVSNMSPEDSSIYLCSVARGNYGYTFGSGTRLTVV.

This chain links TRBV27 with TRBJ1-1; 8 bases are a match to TRBD1. The CDR3 spans 12 residues. Germline V gene sequence: CDR1 MNHEY, CDR2 SMNVEV (reference sequence). V gave up 5 bases and J gave up 10 bases; unmatched junction bases: 6. The CDR3, as DNA: TGTGCCAGCAGTGGGACAGGTTCACGAGCTTTCTTT. Its protein is CASSGTGSRAFF.

The rearrangement joins TRBV7-8 to TRBJ2-7; D gene uncertain. This CDR3 contains 14 residues. Germline V lookup: CDR1 SGHVS, CDR2 FQNEAQ. Trimming took 6 bases from V and 3 from J, leaving 15 bases between them. The CDR3 here is CASRRNADYYEQYF. CDR3 nucleotides: TGTGCCAGCAGAAGAAATGCAGATTACTACGAGCAGTACTTC.

The chain joins TRBV27 to TRBJ1-1; D perhaps matches TRBD1 (6 bases). Germline loops: CDR1 MNHEY, CDR2 SMNVEV (reference sequence). The V and J ends lost 3 bases and 2 bases respectively, with 10 bases between them. This CDR3 spans 14 amino acids. The CDR3 sequence: CASSFRGTNTEAFF. Here the CDR3 DNA reads TGTGCCAGCAGTTTTCGAGGGACAAACACTGAAGCTTTCTTT.

This clone was seen just once. The chain uses TRBV19 and TRBJ2-1, with TRBD1 identical over 7 bases. Germline CDR1 LNHDA, CDR2 SQIVND (reference sequence). The trim removed 3 bases at V and 5 bases at J, leaving 4 bases unmatched. The CDR3 totals 14 residues. The CDR3 reads CASSMDRRNNEQFF. The CDR3 bases are TGTGCCAGTAGTATGGACAGGCGAAACAATGAGCAGTTCTTC.

The chain's CDR3 is CASSLTQSGTDTQYF. The CDR3 nucleotides are TGTGCCAGCAGCTTGACTCAGTCGGGAACAGATACGCAGTATTTT. The chain couples TRBV5-4 to TRBJ2-3; a weak D match, TRBD2 (5 bases). CDR1 is SGHNT, CDR2 YYREEE, per germline (reference sequence). V lost 1 base and J 3 bases, leaving 12 bases between the germline ends. The CDR3 consists of 15 residues. Drawing the rest from reference TRBV5-4 and TRBJ2-3, the complete variable domain is ETGVTQSPTHLIKTRGQQVTLRCSSQSGHNTVSWYQQALGQGPQFIFQYYREEENGRGNFPPRFSGLQFPNYSSELNVNALELDDSALYLCASSLTQSGTDTQYFGPGTRLTVL.

V usage is TRBV11-2 and J usage is TRBJ2-2; D is possibly TRBD2 (5 bases). This CDR3 has 16 residues. The V end was cut by 6 bases, the J end by 9 bases, with 23 bases between. The germline V gene has CDR1 SGHAT and CDR2 FQNNGV. In DNA form, the CDR3 reads TGTGCCAGCAGTGGCCGACAACCGCGGGCACCGAGGGAGCTGTTTTTT. Translated, it gives CASSGRQPRAPRELFF.

The V call is TRBV5-4, the J call TRBJ1-5, with a weak D call TRBD1 (6 bases). The CDR3 spans 13 residues. Germline CDR1 SGHNT, CDR2 YYREEE (reference sequence). With 2 bases removed from V and 9 bases from J, the gap between germline ends came to 12 bases. The CDR3: CASSFGQRGPQHF. CDR3 DNA sequence: TGTGCCAGCAGCTTTGGACAGCGAGGGCCCCAGCATTTT.

The V call is TRBV5-1, the J call TRBJ2-5; TRBD1 matches at 8 bases. V dropped 5 bases and J dropped 3; count of bases not matched to a gene: 0. CDR1 and CDR2 (germline): SGHRS, YFSETQ. The CDR3 totals 12 residues. The CDR3 here is CASRGQEETQYF. CDR3 coding DNA: TGCGCCAGCAGGGGACAGGAAGAGACCCAGTACTTC.

The rearrangement joins TRBV11-2 to TRBJ2-5; D possibly corresponds to TRBD2 (5 bases). The CDR3 is 16 amino acids. Looked up from germline, CDR1 is SGHAT and CDR2 is FQNNGV. Deletions cut 5 bases from V and 0 bases from J, with 16 bases between. CDR3 in DNA: TGTGCCAGCAGCCCCTCCAGGTGGGAGAACCAAGAGACCCAGTACTTC. This sequence encodes CASSPSRWENQETQYF.

The V gene is TRBV28, the J gene TRBJ1-5, with 7 bases lining up with TRBD1. V dropped 4 bases and J dropped 5; count of bases not matched to a gene: 8. Per the germline V gene, CDR1 is MDHEN and CDR2 is SYDVKM. This CDR3 is 15 amino acids long. The CDR3 DNA is TGTGCCAGCAGTTCCTCGGGACAGTACTATCAGCCCCAGCATTTT. It specifies CASSSSGQYYQPQHF. Looking up the rest from reference TRBV28 and TRBJ1-5 gives the full variable domain: DVKVTQSSRYLVKRTGEKVFLECVQDMDHENMFWYRQDPGLGLRLIYFSYDVKMKEKGDIPEGYSVSREKKERFSLILESASTNQTSMYLCASSSSGQYYQPQHFGDGTRLSIL.

The CDR3 DNA follows: TGCGCCAGCAGCCGGGAAGGACAGGGGGCCTACGAGCAGTACTTC. Its protein product is CASSREGQGAYEQYF. The genes are TRBV4-1 and TRBJ2-7; TRBD1 agrees at 10 bases. The ends lost 4 bases at V and 2 bases at J; junction bases unmatched: 5. The germline V gene has CDR1 MGHRA and CDR2 YSYEKL. The CDR3 runs to 15 residues.

This clone was recorded only once. This chain uses TRBV19 with TRBJ2-3; maybe TRBD1 (6 bases). This CDR3 is 15 amino acids long. V was trimmed by 5 bases and J by 7 bases, leaving 19 bases between them. Germline CDR1 is LNHDA and CDR2 is SQIVND (reference sequence). The CDR3 loop is CASSEPRGREYTQYF. The CDR3 DNA sequence: TGTGCCAGTAGTGAACCCAGGGGCCGTGAGTATACGCAGTATTTT. Full variable domain (rest looked up from reference TRBV19 and TRBJ2-3): DGGITQSPKYLFRKEGQNVTLSCEQNLNHDAMYWYRQDPGQGLRLIYYSQIVNDFQKGDIAEGYSVSREKKESFPLTVTSAQKNPTAFYLCASSEPRGREYTQYFGPGTRLTVL.

V gene TRBV19 combines with J gene TRBJ1-6, with D perhaps matching TRBD1 (5 bases). Germline V gene sequence: CDR1 LNHDA, CDR2 SQIVND (reference sequence). Trimming shortened V by 6 bases and J by 6 bases, and 6 bases separated the two germline ends. This CDR3 has 12 amino acids. The CDR3 reads CASRGPNSPLHF. The DNA for the CDR3 is TGTGCCAGTAGGGGGCCTAATTCACCCCTCCACTTT.

The genes are TRBV4-1 and TRBJ1-1; weak D call: TRBD1 (6 bases). This CDR3 region has 16 residues. Germline V lookup: CDR1 MGHRA, CDR2 YSYEKL. Trimming pared 1 base from V and 1 base from J, leaving 13 bases between. The CDR3 sequence: CASSQGRTATNTEAFF. The CDR3 DNA follows: TGCGCCAGCAGCCAAGGTCGGACAGCTACGAACACTGAAGCTTTCTTT.

This clone appeared a single time. The genes are TRBV18 and TRBJ2-1, with 12 bases fitting TRBD2. The CDR3 covers 18 residues. V dropped 5 bases and J dropped 2; count of bases not matched to a gene: 10. CDR1 and CDR2 from the germline V gene are KGHSH and LQKENI. CDR3 in DNA: TGTGCCAGCTCAGGGGCGCTAGCGGGGGGGCCCACCTACAATGAGCAGTTCTTC. It encodes CASSGALAGGPTYNEQFF.